A single sample is the source of the 13 T cell receptor beta chains below, sequenced in a study of CD8 T cells in ankylosing spondylitis. Regarding the study as a whole: About 8 highly homologous variants made up a TCR beta motif, and this motif appeared characteristic of ankylosing spondylitis blood.

These receptors are not linked to any known antigen. In TCRdb, the 5' RACE reads were re-called with MiXCR into one record per CDR3 protein. In the table there are 220,000 or so distinct CDR3 sequences, around 19% of which are singletons. The specimen was blood, either unsorted or a sorted T cell fraction (not recorded which). These receptors all stem from a male donor with ankylosing spondylitis.

CDR3 in DNA: TGTGCCAGCAGCCTGACAGAAGATCAAGAGACCCAGTACTTC. It is translated as CASSLTEDQETQYF. The chain employs TRBV28 and TRBJ2-5; TRBD1 might be the D (5 bases). CDR3 length: 14 residues. The germline V and J ends were trimmed by 6 bases and 2 bases, with 13 bases remaining between them. CDR1 and CDR2 (germline): MDHEN, SYDVKM.

This rearrangement joins TRBV4-3 to TRBJ1-3; 7 bases are a match to TRBD1. CDR3 length equals 15 residues. V lost 3 bases and J lost 4; bases outside the gene matches: 6. Germline V gene sequence: CDR1 LGHNA, CDR2 YSLEER. CDR3 coding DNA: TGCGCCAGCAGCCAGGGTACAGGGGAAGGAAACACCATATATTTT. Protein sequence: CASSQGTGEGNTIYF.

This clonotype was found a few times. The chain uses TRBV6-1 and TRBJ1-2; D might be TRBD1 (5 bases). Germline values: CDR1 MNHNS, CDR2 SASEGT. There are 14 residues in the CDR3. Trimming pared 6 bases from V and 4 bases from J, leaving 15 bases between. The CDR3 is CASSSGTAPYGYTF. The CDR3 nucleotides are TGTGCCAGCAGCTCCGGGACGGCTCCCTATGGCTACACCTTC.

There are a few counts of this clonotype. The V gene is TRBV29-1, the J gene TRBJ2-5; D unclear. V lost 7 bases and J lost 2, with 20 bases in between. Germline CDR1 and CDR2: SQVTM and ANQGSEA. CDR3 length equals 15 residues. CDR3 loop: CSAGSNLELQETQYF. The CDR3 DNA reads as TGCAGCGCTGGCTCAAATCTGGAACTACAAGAGACCCAGTACTTC.

This rearrangement joins TRBV12-3 or TRBV12-4 to TRBJ1-1, with D tentatively TRBD1 (5 bases). The CDR3 is 16 amino acids. Trimming took off 3 bases at V and 5 bases at J, with 19 bases between the two ends. CDR3 region: CASSLGQGSGKTEAFF. In DNA form, the CDR3 reads TGTGCCAGCAGTTTGGGCCAGGGAAGCGGGAAAACTGAAGCTTTCTTT.

This clonotype was detected only a few times. J is TRBJ2-2 and V is TRBV29-1; D gene ambiguous. This CDR3 region has 13 residues. Germline V lookup: CDR1 SQVTM, CDR2 ANQGSEA. V lost 0 bases to trimming and J lost 6 bases, with 8 bases between them. The chain's CDR3 is CSVEDQDAGELFF. CDR3 sequence (DNA): TGCAGCGTTGAAGATCAGGACGCCGGGGAGCTGTTTTTT.

The V call is TRBV25-1, the J call TRBJ2-3; the D gene is possibly TRBD1 (6 bases). This CDR3 spans 17 amino acids. CDR1 and CDR2 (germline): MGHDK, SYGVNS. The ends were cut back, 1 base at V and 3 bases at J, with 17 bases in the middle. CDR3 sequence reads: CASSELGGPAGTDTQYF. The CDR3 DNA reads TGTGCCAGCAGTGAATTAGGGGGACCCGCCGGGACAGATACGCAGTATTTT.

The chain joins TRBV15 to TRBJ1-2; 9 bases are shared with TRBD1. V was clipped by 3 bases and J by 4 bases; unmatched bases: 12. From germline, CDR1 is LNHNV and CDR2 YYDKDF (reference sequence). The CDR3 contains 17 residues. This chain's CDR3 is CATSSPGQGSMSYGYTF. In DNA form, the CDR3 reads TGTGCCACCAGCAGTCCGGGACAGGGCAGTATGAGCTATGGCTACACCTTC.

The gene calls are TRBV12-3 or TRBV12-4 and TRBJ2-7; no firm D call. The CDR3 contains 11 residues. The V end lost 6 bases, the J end lost 5 bases, and 8 bases lay between the germline ends. The CDR3 loop is CASRAADEQYF. In DNA form, the CDR3 reads TGTGCCAGCAGAGCCGCCGACGAGCAGTACTTC.

A single count supports this clonotype. The chain has TRBV19 and TRBJ2-1; perhaps D is TRBD1 or TRBD2 (5 bases each). The CDR3 sequence is 15 residues long. The V gene lost 2 bases and the J gene lost 9 bases, with 17 bases spanning the gap. Germline V lookup: CDR1 LNHDA, CDR2 SQIVND (reference sequence). The CDR3 region has the DNA TGTGCCAGTAGTATAATGGGAGACGGTCAGGGTGAGCAGTTCTTC. It translates to CASSIMGDGQGEQFF.

By share, this clonotype ranks as medium-sized. The V gene is TRBV4-1, the J gene TRBJ1-2, with 8 bases that match TRBD1. V was clipped by 0 bases and J by 2 bases; unmatched bases: 5. Germline V lookup: CDR1 MGHRA, CDR2 YSYEKL. The CDR3 consists of 16 residues. The CDR3 loop is CASSQDLGTGNYGYTF. The CDR3 DNA follows: TGCGCCAGCAGCCAAGATTTGGGGACAGGAAACTATGGCTACACCTTC.

The CDR3 nucleotides read TGTGCCACCAGCAGAGCAAACACCGGGGAGCTGTTTTTT. This codes for CATSRANTGELFF. The J gene is TRBJ2-2, the V gene TRBV15; D is undetermined. The ends were cut back, 1 base at V and 2 bases at J, with 2 bases in the middle. Per germline, CDR1 LNHNV and CDR2 YYDKDF (reference sequence). This CDR3 is 13 amino acids long.

The sample holds one count of this clonotype. The rearrangement uses TRBV12-3 or TRBV12-4 and TRBJ2-7, with D unresolved. Trimming took off 5 bases at V and 6 bases at J, with 8 bases between the two ends. The CDR3 covers 11 residues. This chain's CDR3 is CASSKGREQYF. CDR3 nucleotide sequence: TGTGCCAGCAGTAAGGGCCGCGAGCAGTACTTC.